This TCR beta chain is from a study of blood T cells in healthy people across ages. Study at large: About one barcoded beta molecule was captured per two T cells (by template switching).

Trimming pared 0 bases from V and 5 bases from J, leaving 17 bases between. CDR3 length equals 15 residues. Germline CDR1 DFQATT, CDR2 SNEGSKA (reference sequence). Extraction of total RNA produced a minimum of 6 micrograms from each sample. With regard to this clonotype: Its antigen is not identified.

Together with a sample-barcoded 5' primer, a J-beta primer mix was included in a second PCR lasting 7 to 11 cycles. Every cDNA was tagged by a template-switch adaptor with 12 random nucleotides. TCRdb independently ran MiXCR on the 5' RACE reads; one entry per CDR3 protein. The sample lists around 970,000 distinct CDR3 sequences, roughly 51% seen once, with about 21% in the top ten. Overall study results and limits: Any conclusive comparison of naive versus antigen-experienced cells was prevented by using unsorted PBMCs.

This sequence was found in a woman in her sixties in good health. This chain links TRBV20-1 with TRBJ2-7; no clear D. Sequenced: blood. The CDR3 is CSARDWASSKDEQYF. CDR3 nucleotides: TGCAGTGCTAGAGATTGGGCGAGCAGTAAAGACGAGCAGTACTTC.